This entry lists 14 T cell receptor beta chains sequenced from one sample in a study of T-cell memory formation after mild COVID-19 (dated by TCRdb to about 2021). Libraries came from 5' RACE. Instrument on record: Illumina NovaSeq 6000. The raw public data were reprocessed by TCRdb itself: fastp quality trimming at Q25, MiXCR clonotype calling, in-frame beta chains only. Here each entry gathers all rows of one CDR3 protein and keeps the most common genes and DNA. This sample gives about 50,000 distinct CDR3 sequences in total; about 7% of them show up just once. Jointly, the top ten make up roughly 1.5% of the sample. Sequencing was carried out using PBMCs or a T cell subset sorted from them (not recorded which). Receptor source: a man aged 18 to 35 who had mild COVID-19 (a few samples of this study predate the infection). The sample titles of this study are shuffled in the database, so cell type and time point are left out; the donor was told from shared clones.

The CDR3: CASSTGTFRTETQYF. The DNA of the CDR3 is TGTGCCAGCAGTACCGGGACGTTCCGTACAGAGACCCAGTACTTC. V gene TRBV27 combines with J gene TRBJ2-5; D is tentatively TRBD1 or TRBD2 (5 bases each). Trimming stripped 5 bases from V and 4 bases from J, with 17 bases between. The CDR3 has 15 amino acids. Germline CDR1 and CDR2: MNHEY and SMNVEV (reference sequence).

The sample holds many counts of this clonotype. The V call is TRBV7-9, the J call TRBJ2-7; 11 bases are shared with TRBD2. Per germline, CDR1 SEHNR and CDR2 FQNEAQ (reference sequence). There are 16 residues in the CDR3. Trimming took 4 bases from V and 9 from J; bases not matched to a gene: 14. CDR3 sequence reads: CASSSPGLAALSGQYF. The CDR3 DNA is TGTGCCAGCAGCTCCCCGGGACTAGCGGCTCTTTCAGGGCAGTACTTC.

The rearrangement uses TRBV18 and TRBJ1-6; TRBD1 might be the D (5 bases). This CDR3 is 16 amino acids long. Looked up from germline, CDR1 is KGHSH and CDR2 is LQKENI. Trimming took off 3 bases at V and 13 bases at J, with 22 bases between the two ends. CDR3 sequence reads: CASSPLATAIVAPLHF. CDR3 in DNA: TGTGCCAGCTCACCCCTCGCGACAGCGATCGTGGCCCCCCTCCACTTT.

This clonotype was observed a handful of times. The CDR3 region is CASSQDWGIPGELFF. The CDR3 DNA follows: TGTGCCAGCAGCCAAGATTGGGGAATCCCCGGGGAGCTGTTTTTT. The V call is TRBV3-1, the J call TRBJ2-2, with D unresolved. V lost 0 bases to trimming and J lost 6 bases, with 11 bases between them. There are 15 residues in the CDR3. Germline-derived CDR1 and CDR2 are LGHDT and YNNKEL (reference sequence). Full variable domain (remainder filled in from reference TRBV3-1 and TRBJ2-2): DTAVSQTPKYLVTQMGNDKSIKCEQNLGHDTMYWYKQDSKKFLKIMFSYNNKELIINETVPNRFSPKSPDKAHLNLHINSLELGDSAVYFCASSQDWGIPGELFFGEGSRLTVL.

This clonotype has at least ten counts. The chain is built from TRBV5-1 and TRBJ2-6; D uncertain. The V gene's germline CDR1 is SGHRS and CDR2 YFSETQ. The germline V and J ends were trimmed by 4 bases and 0 bases, with 11 bases remaining between them. CDR3 length: 16 residues. CDR3 DNA sequence: TGCGCCAGCAGCAGCCAGGCTAACTCTGGGGCCAACGTCCTGACTTTC. This translates into CASSSQANSGANVLTF.

J is TRBJ2-3 and V is TRBV21-1; the DNA was not compared with TRBD1, the D call given in the table. TRBV21-1 is termed a pseudogene. The CDR3 totals 16 residues. CDR3 residues: CASSTTGTARTDTQYF. The CDR3 coding sequence is TGTGCCAGCAGCACCACCGGGACAGCACGCACAGATACGCAGTATTTT.

This clonotype was picked up a small number of times. V and J are TRBV18 and TRBJ1-3; D not resolved. Germline CDR1 is KGHSH and CDR2 is LQKENI. V lost 3 bases to trimming and J lost 0 bases, with 12 bases between them. This CDR3 spans 16 amino acids. CDR3 sequence reads: CASSPRLQSSGNTIYF. The CDR3 coding sequence is TGTGCCAGCTCACCCCGATTACAGAGCTCTGGAAACACCATATATTTT.

This chain connects TRBV7-9 to TRBJ2-4; TRBD2 might be the D (5 bases). Germline CDR1 reads SEHNR; CDR2 reads FQNEAQ (reference sequence). This CDR3 contains 13 residues. V was pared by 4 bases and J by 7 bases, with 11 bases between. CDR3 bases: TGTGCCAGCAGCTCCAGGACGGGGAACATTCAGTACTTC. Protein sequence: CASSSRTGNIQYF.

V usage is TRBV7-9 and J usage is TRBJ1-6, with D hard to call. The CDR3 runs to 12 residues. Per germline, CDR1 SEHNR and CDR2 FQNEAQ (reference sequence). Trimming shortened V by 5 bases and J by 13 bases, and 12 bases separated the two germline ends. CDR3 sequence reads: CASSTDVDPLHF. CDR3 nucleotide sequence: TGTGCCAGCAGCACGGACGTCGATCCCCTCCACTTT.

There are many counts of this clonotype. The chain uses TRBV5-1 and TRBJ2-7; D is perhaps TRBD2 (6 bases). V was trimmed by 2 bases and J by 5 bases, leaving 11 bases between them. CDR1 SGHRS and CDR2 YFSETQ come from the germline V gene. CDR3 length equals 13 residues. The CDR3 DNA sequence: TGCGCCAGCAGCTTTCAGGGAGGTAACGAGCAGTACTTC. Protein sequence: CASSFQGGNEQYF.

This clonotype was counted between two and nine times. The V gene is TRBV12-5, the J gene TRBJ1-2; no firm D call. Germline V gene sequence: CDR1 LGHNT, CDR2 FRNRAP. Trimming left V 5 bases short and J 6 bases short, with 19 bases between. The CDR3 sequence is 15 residues long. The CDR3 loop reads CASGPLSGAGDGYTF. CDR3 in DNA: TGTGCTAGTGGTCCATTAAGTGGTGCGGGAGATGGCTACACCTTC.

This clonotype occurred a few times. The chain joins TRBV19 to TRBJ1-5; the D is unclear. There are 14 residues in the CDR3. The V end was cut by 5 bases, the J end by 4 bases, with 12 bases between. Germline V CDR1 and CDR2: LNHDA, SQIVND (reference sequence). The CDR3 DNA is TGTGCCAGTAGTCCAATAGGGAGTAATCAGCCCCAGCATTTT. The encoded protein is CASSPIGSNQPQHF.

The rearrangement uses TRBV6-5 and TRBJ1-6, with D hard to call. The germline V gene has CDR1 MNHEY and CDR2 SVGAGI. Trimming took 6 bases from V and 4 from J, leaving 4 bases between them. The length of the CDR3 is 12 residues. As DNA, the CDR3 is TGTGCCAGCAGACAGTATAATTCACCCCTCCACTTT. It specifies CASRQYNSPLHF.

The V gene is TRBV7-2, the J gene TRBJ2-3; no clear D. The CDR3 totals 16 residues. Trimming took 4 bases from V and 5 from J, leaving 19 bases between them. Germline CDR1 reads SGHTA; CDR2 reads FQGNSA. CDR3 loop: CASSSHGPGKVDTQYF. CDR3 nucleotides: TGTGCCAGCAGCTCCCATGGGCCCGGCAAGGTAGATACGCAGTATTTT.